Sequencing of this TCR beta chain was carried out in a study of immunodeficiency (dated by TCRdb to the late 2010s). Study-level background: Repertoire analysis was done to look for VDJ recombination defects and oligoclonality.

Before TCR sequencing, CD3+CD4+ T cells were sorted out of fresh PBMCs. Results the study describes overall, beyond this receptor: Severe oligoclonality, judged by top-100 and total clonotype frequencies, was seen in patient CD8+ but not CD4+ T cells. V-J pairing and productive entropy of CD4+ T cells appeared to be similar between patients and controls. In entropy comparisons, n=3 (open circles) was shown for patients versus healthy controls, and a thymic development effect was only suggested as possible.

Genomic DNA was extracted using the QIAamp DNA Blood Mini Kit and was submitted for immunoSEQ repertoire analysis. CDR3 regions were amplified by multiplex PCR from a standard quantity of genomic DNA template. PCR products were sequenced on an Illumina platform. For the original study's pipeline: Alignment of sequences was done against a reference, and the V, D and J gene definitions came from IMGT. Closely related sequences were merged by a nearest-neighbor clustering algorithm so that PCR and sequencing errors were removed. V, D and J usage was analyzed in productive unique and total sequences using ImmunoSEQ Analyzer tools and R version 3.6.1. TCRdb limited this immuneACCESS table to in-frame rearrangements with V and J called. A share of clones is missing; checked studies link under half to unresolved V genes, and the rest is unexplained. D and trimming were read from the DNA, whereas the V and J calls and clone size are those reported in that table. This sample gives 910 or so clones in total; approximately 90% of them show up just once. The ten largest clones add up to roughly 2% of the sample.

From the germline V gene, CDR1 is SGHTA and CDR2 is FQGNSA. The CDR3 has 13 amino acids, counting the end cysteine and phenylalanine. CDR3 DNA only is kept here, 39 bases in frame from base 1. Between the V and J ends, shortened by 7 bases and 4 bases respectively, the junction contains 10 bases. This clone occurred a few times. It lacks a known antigen. No clone much larger than this one lies a single base away; base qualities are absent. The chain was built from TRBV7-2 and TRBJ2-2; the D gene assignment is ambiguous. This TCR derives from a female donor. Source material: CD4+ T cells from blood. The CDR3 protein sequence reads: CASKSTPTGELFF. The bases are TGTGCCAGCAAGTCTACCCCCACCGGGGAGCTGTTTTTT.